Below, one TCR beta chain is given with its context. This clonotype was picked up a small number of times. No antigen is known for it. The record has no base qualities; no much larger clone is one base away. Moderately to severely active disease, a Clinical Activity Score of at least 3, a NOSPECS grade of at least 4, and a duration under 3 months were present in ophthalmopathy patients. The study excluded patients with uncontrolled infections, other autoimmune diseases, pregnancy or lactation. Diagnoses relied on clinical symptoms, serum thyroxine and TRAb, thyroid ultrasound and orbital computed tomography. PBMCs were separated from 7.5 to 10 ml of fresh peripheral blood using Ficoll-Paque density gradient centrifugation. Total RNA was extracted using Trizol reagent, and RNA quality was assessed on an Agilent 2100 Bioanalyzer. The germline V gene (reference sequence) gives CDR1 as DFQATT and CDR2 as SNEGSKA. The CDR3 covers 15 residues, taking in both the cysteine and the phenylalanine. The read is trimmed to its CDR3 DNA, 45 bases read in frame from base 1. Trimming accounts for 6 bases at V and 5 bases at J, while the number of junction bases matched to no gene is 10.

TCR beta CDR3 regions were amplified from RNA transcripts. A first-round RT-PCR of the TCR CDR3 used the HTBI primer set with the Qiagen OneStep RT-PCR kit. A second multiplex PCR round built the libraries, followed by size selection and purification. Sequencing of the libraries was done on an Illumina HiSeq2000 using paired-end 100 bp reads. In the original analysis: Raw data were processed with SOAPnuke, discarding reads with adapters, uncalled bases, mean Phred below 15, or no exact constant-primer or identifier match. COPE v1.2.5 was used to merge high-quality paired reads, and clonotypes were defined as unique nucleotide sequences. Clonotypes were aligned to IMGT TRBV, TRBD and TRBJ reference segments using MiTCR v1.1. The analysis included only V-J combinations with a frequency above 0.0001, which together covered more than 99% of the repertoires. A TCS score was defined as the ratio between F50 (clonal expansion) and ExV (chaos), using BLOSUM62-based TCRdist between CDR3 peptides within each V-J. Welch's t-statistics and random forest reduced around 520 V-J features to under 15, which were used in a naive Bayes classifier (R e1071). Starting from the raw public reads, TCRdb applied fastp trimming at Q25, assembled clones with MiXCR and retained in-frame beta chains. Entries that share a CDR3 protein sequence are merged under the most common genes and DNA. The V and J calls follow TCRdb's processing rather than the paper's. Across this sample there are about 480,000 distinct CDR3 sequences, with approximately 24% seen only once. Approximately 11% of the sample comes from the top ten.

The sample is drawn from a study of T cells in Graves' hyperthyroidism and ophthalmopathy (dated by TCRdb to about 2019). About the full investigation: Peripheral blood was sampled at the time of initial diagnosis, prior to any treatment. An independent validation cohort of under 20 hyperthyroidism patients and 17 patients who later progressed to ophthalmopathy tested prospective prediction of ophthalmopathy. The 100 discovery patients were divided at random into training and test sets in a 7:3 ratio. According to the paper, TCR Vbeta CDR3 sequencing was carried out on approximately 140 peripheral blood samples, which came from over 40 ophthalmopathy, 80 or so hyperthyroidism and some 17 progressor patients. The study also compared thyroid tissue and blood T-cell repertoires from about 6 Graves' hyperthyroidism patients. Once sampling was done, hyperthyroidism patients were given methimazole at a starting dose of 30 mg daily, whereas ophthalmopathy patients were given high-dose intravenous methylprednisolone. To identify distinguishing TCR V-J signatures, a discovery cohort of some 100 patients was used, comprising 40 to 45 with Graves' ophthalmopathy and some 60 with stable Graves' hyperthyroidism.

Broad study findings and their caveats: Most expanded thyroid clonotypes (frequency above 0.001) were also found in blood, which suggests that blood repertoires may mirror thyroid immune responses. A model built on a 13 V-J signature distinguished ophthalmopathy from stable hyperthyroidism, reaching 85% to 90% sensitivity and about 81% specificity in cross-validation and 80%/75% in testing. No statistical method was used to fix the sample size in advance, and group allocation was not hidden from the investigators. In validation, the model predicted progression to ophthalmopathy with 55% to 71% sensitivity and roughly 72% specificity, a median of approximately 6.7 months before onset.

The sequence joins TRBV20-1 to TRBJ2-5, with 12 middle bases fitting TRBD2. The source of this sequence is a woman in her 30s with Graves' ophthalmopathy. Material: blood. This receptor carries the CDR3 CSAMTSGSPIETQYF. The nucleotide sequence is TGCAGTGCGATGACTAGCGGGAGTCCTATTGAGACCCAGTACTTC.